This T cell receptor beta chain was obtained from a study of shared clonotypes between healthy human individuals. Study at large: A donor's plate count was three for CD4 naive and three for CD4 memory; CD8 naive had two and CD8 memory one. Study-wide results and limits: Sequencing of the sorted subsets was shown by rarefaction to be incomplete despite large depth.

About this clone: The target antigen is unknown.

Negatively enriched CD4+ T cells were divided by CD45RA into naive and memory. The repertoire was sequenced with immunoSEQ multiplex PCR; TCRdb's copy has only in-frame clones and lacks some. The table has around 1.5 million clones, 98% seen once. The CDR3 length is 14 residues. V was pared by 0 bases and J by 10 bases, with 14 bases between. Germline values: CDR1 SGHRS, CDR2 YFSETQ. What was sequenced was naive CD4+ T cells sorted from blood. Subset noted: CD45RA+ positively selected. V is TRBV5-1 and J is TRBJ2-1, with D maybe TRBD2 (5 bases). The origin of this receptor is a man between 25 and 39 years old in good health. The DNA for the CDR3 is TGCGCCAGCAGCTTGGATAGTTCGCGGAGGGAGCAGTTCTTC. Protein product: CASSLDSSRREQFF.